This T cell receptor (delta chain) was sequenced during a study of Vδ1+ human thymocytes. Study-level findings and limits: Donors shared many TRG clonotypes but few TRD clonotypes. Bulk repertoire data may be misinterpreted because of unexpected Vdelta2 sequences. About 20% of thymic delta-chain sequences were Vdelta2, with few Vdelta3, unlike blood Vdelta1+ controls. In the thymus, TRG and TRD repertoires looked highly polyclonal with Gaussian CDR3 lengths.

This clone was found a few times. Its cognate antigen is unknown. The template was reverse-transcribed extracted RNA. Multiplex PCR used pooled V-gene forward primers and a constant-region reverse primer to amplify CDR3s. TCRdb repeated clone calling on the multiplex PCR reads with CATT. The sample has about 73,000 delta-chain clones, about 38% seen once. Germline lookup yields CDR1 TSWWSYY and CDR2 QGS. V lost 3 bases and J 1 base, leaving 24 bases between the germline ends. This CDR3 contains 19 residues. After alphabeta T cell depletion, CD3+ Vdelta1+ Vdelta2- thymocytes were sorted. The V call is TRDV1, the J call TRDJ1, with D perhaps matching TRDD3 (5 bases). The sequenced sample was Vdelta1+ gamma-delta thymocytes from the thymus. Subset reported: FACS-sorted CD3+ TCRalphabeta- TCRVdelta1+ TCRVdelta2- thymocytes. The clonotype was recovered from a boy younger than two who had congenital heart surgery. The CDR3 DNA sequence: TGTGCTCTTGGGGACCCGGCCTCTTCGAGGGGGGTTTCCACCGATAAACTCATCTTT. The encoded protein is CALGDPASSRGVSTDKLIF.